This T cell receptor (beta chain) was found in a study of cytomegalovirus exposure and HLA in healthy donors. PCR amplification relied on 60 Vbeta primers (plus 13 Jbeta primers). Here immunoSEQ multiplex PCR was the method, and the copy in TCRdb shows in-frame clones only, minus some. This table has more than 120,000 clones, roughly four fifths appearing once. General study results and limits: Presence/absence analyses assumed roughly uniform sequencing depth across donors, which may not hold. Being productive about 87% or about 30% of the time was typical of most TCR beta V segments in an earlier analysis. In all likelihood, a cluster of highly shared sequence variants was a sequencing artifact.

This clone occurred once. What it binds is unknown. CDR1 is SGHDN, CDR2 FVKESK, per germline. Trimming pared 8 bases from V and 0 bases from J, leaving 14 bases between. This CDR3 is 15 amino acids long. The clonotype comes from a male donor in good health and CMV-seronegative. The genes are TRBV14 and TRBJ2-4; a weak D match, TRBD2 (5 bases). The sequencing input was PBMCs. Here the CDR3 DNA reads TGTGCCAGCGCTGGGCTAGCTATAGCCAAAAACATTCAGTACTTC. Its protein product is CASAGLAIAKNIQYF.